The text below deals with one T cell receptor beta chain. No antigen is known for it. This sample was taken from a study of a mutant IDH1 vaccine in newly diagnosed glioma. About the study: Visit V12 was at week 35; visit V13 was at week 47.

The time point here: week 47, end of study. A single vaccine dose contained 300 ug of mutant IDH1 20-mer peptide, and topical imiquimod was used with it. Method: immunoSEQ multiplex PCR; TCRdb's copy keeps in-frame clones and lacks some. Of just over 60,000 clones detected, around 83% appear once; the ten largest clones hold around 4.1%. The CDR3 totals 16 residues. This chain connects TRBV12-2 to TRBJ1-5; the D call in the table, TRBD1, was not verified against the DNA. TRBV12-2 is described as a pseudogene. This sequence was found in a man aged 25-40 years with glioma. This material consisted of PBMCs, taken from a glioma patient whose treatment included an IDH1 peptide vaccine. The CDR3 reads CASRFFWDREDQPQHF. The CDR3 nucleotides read TGTGCAAGTCGCTTTTTTTGGGACAGGGAGGATCAGCCCCAGCATTTT.